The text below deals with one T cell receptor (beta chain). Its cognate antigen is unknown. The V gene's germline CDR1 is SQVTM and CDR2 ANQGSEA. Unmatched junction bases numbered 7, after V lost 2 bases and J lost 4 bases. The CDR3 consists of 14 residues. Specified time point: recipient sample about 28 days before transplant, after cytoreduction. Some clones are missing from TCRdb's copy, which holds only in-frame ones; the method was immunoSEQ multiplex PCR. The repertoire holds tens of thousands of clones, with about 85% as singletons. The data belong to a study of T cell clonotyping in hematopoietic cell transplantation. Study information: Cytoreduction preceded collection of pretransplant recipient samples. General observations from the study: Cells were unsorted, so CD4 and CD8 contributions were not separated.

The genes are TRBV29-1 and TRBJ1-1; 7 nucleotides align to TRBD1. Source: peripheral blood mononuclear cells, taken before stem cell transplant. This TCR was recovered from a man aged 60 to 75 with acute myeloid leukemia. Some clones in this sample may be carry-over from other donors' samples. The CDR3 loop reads CSVERGRGGTEAFF. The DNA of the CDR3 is TGCAGCGTTGAAAGGGGGCGAGGGGGCACTGAAGCTTTCTTT. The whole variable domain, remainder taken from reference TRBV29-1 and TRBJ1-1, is SAVISQKPSRDICQRGTSLTIQCQVDSQVTMMFWYRQQPGQSLTLIATANQGSEATYESGFVIDKFPISRPNLTFSTLTVSNMSPEDSSIYLCSVERGRGGTEAFFGQGTRLTVV.